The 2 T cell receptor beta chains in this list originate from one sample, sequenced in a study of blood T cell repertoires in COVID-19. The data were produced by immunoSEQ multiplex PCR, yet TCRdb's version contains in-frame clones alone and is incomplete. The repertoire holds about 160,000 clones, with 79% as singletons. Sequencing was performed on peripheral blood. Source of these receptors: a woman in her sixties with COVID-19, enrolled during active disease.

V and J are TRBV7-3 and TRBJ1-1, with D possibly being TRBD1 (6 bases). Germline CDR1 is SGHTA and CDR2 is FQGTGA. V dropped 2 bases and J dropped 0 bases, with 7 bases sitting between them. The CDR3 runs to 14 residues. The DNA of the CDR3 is TGTGCCAGCAGCTTAGGACAGCTGAACACTGAAGCTTTCTTT. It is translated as CASSLGQLNTEAFF.

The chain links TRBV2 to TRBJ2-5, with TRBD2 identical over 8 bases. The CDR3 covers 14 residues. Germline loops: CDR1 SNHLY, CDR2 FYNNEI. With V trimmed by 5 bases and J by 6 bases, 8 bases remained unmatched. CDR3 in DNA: TGTGCCAGCAGTCCCAGCGGGGGATCTAAGACCCAGTACTTC. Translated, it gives CASSPSGGSKTQYF. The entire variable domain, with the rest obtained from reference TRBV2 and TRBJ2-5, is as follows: EPEVTQTPSHQVTQMGQEVILRCVPISNHLYFYWYRQILGQKVEFLVSFYNNEISEKSEIFDDQFSVERPDGSNFTLKIRSTKLEDSAMYFCASSPSGGSKTQYFGPGTRLLVL.